The TCR beta chain under discussion was sequenced for a study of shared clonotypes between healthy human individuals. Assay execution proceeded at the deep level. Data came from immunoSEQ multiplex PCR; TCRdb stores just in-frame clones and leaves some out. Of some 2,100,000 clones in the sample, around 95% were seen once. Concerning this clone: Antigen unknown.

The CDR3 consists of 15 residues. Germline V CDR1 and CDR2: MNHNS, SASEGT. V gave up 3 bases and J gave up 1 base, with 11 bases separating them. General study results and limits: The study found lower generation probabilities in non-shared clonotypes than in those shared by all four donors.

Source material: naive CD4+ T cells sorted from blood. This sample's subset: CD45RA+ positively selected. This clonotype originated in a man younger than 30 in good health. The chain joins TRBV6-1 to TRBJ2-3; weak D call: TRBD1 (6 bases). This chain's CDR3 is CASSDTGRGTDTQYF. CDR3 DNA sequence: TGTGCCAGCAGTGATACAGGGCGCGGCACAGATACGCAGTATTTT.